What follows are 30 T cell receptor beta chains derived from one specimen sequenced in a study of blood T cell repertoires in COVID-19. Clones were sequenced by immunoSEQ multiplex PCR, and TCRdb holds only the in-frame ones, with some missing. The sample includes 300,000 to 400,000 clones, 86% of them seen just once. Sequencing was carried out using PBMCs or T cells enriched from blood (not recorded which). The receptors derive from a woman in her thirties or forties with acute COVID-19.

The rearrangement uses TRBV7-2 and TRBJ2-5; D might be TRBD1 (6 bases). The CDR3 is 15 amino acids. Looked up from germline, CDR1 is SGHTA and CDR2 is FQGNSA. The V gene lost 2 bases and the J gene lost 5 bases, with 15 bases spanning the gap. CDR3: CASSLMWGPWETQYF. CDR3 DNA: TGTGCCAGCAGCTTAATGTGGGGGCCTTGGGAGACCCAGTACTTC.

The chain carries TRBV5-1 and TRBJ2-5; TRBD2 aligns across 11 bases. Germline V gene sequence: CDR1 SGHRS, CDR2 YFSETQ. This CDR3 region has 16 residues. Trimming removed 7 bases from V and 5 bases from J; junction bases left unmatched: 13. The CDR3 loop reads CASCRASGGPFETQYF. CDR3 coding DNA: TGCGCCAGCTGTAGGGCTAGCGGGGGGCCATTCGAGACCCAGTACTTC.

This chain joins TRBV3-1 (or the pseudogene TRBV3-2) and TRBJ1-3, with TRBD1 as a possible D gene (6 bases). V was trimmed by 4 bases and J by 0 bases, leaving 16 bases between them. CDR3 size: 17 residues. Germline V CDR1 and CDR2: LGHDT, YNNKEL (reference sequence). CDR3 sequence reads: CASSRQGSSLSGNTIYF. CDR3 DNA sequence: TGTGCCAGCAGCCGCCAGGGGTCTTCGCTCTCTGGAAACACCATATATTTT.

The CDR3 spells CASSQDAPGLGEQYF. CDR3 DNA: TGTGCCAGCAGCCAAGATGCCCCGGGACTAGGGGAGCAGTACTTC. The chain couples TRBV14 to TRBJ2-7; 8 bases align to TRBD2. CDR1 is SGHDN, CDR2 FVKESK, per germline. The CDR3 length is 15 residues. J gave up 7 bases and V 0 bases, and 8 bases lay outside the gene matches.

The rearrangement links TRBV21-1 to TRBJ2-3; the table's D gene call, TRBD2, was not cross checked with the DNA. TRBV21-1 is shown as a pseudogene. The CDR3 length is 14 residues. The CDR3 spells CASSSHLRTDTQYF. For the CDR3, the DNA is TGTGCCAGCAGCAGCCACTTGCGCACAGATACGCAGTATTTT.

The V gene is TRBV27, the J gene TRBJ1-1, with 7 bases lining up with TRBD1. Germline loops: CDR1 MNHEY, CDR2 SMNVEV (reference sequence). J lost 12 bases, V lost 5 bases, and 9 bases had no gene match. This CDR3 contains 12 residues. The CDR3, as DNA: TGTGCCAGCAGTGGGACAGCCCTAGGGACTTTCTTT. Translated, it gives CASSGTALGTFF.

This chain links TRBV27 with TRBJ1-5; no firm D call. V was shortened by 5 bases and J by 2 bases, with 10 bases between the two germline ends. Germline CDR1 MNHEY, CDR2 SMNVEV (reference sequence). This CDR3 has 14 amino acids. The CDR3 loop reads CASSPSMGNQPQHF. In nucleotides, the CDR3 is TGTGCCAGCAGTCCGTCTATGGGCAATCAGCCCCAGCATTTT.

Comment on this clone: Other DNA sequences of this sample code for an identical CDR3. This rearrangement joins TRBV7-2 to TRBJ1-2, with 8 bases identical to TRBD1. The CDR3 length is 14 residues. Per the germline V gene, CDR1 is SGHTA and CDR2 is FQGNSA. The V gene end was trimmed by 5 bases and the J gene end by 2 bases; junction bases not matched to a gene: 4. CDR3 loop: CASSTGQGNYGYTF. In nucleotides, the CDR3 is TGTGCCAGCAGCACAGGACAGGGAAACTATGGCTACACCTTC.

The chain uses TRBV6-2 or TRBV6-3 and TRBJ1-1; D ambiguous. V was trimmed by 5 bases and J by 7 bases, leaving 17 bases between them. There are 14 residues in the CDR3. CDR1 and CDR2 from the germline V gene are MNHEY and SVGEGT. The CDR3 bases are TGTGCCAGCAGTCGCACCCTGTCTTCCGGTGAAGCTTTCTTT. Its protein is CASSRTLSSGEAFF.

The CDR3 region has the DNA TGTGCCAGCAGCCATCCGGGACAGGGTCGGCGAGCTTTCTTT. Translated, it gives CASSHPGQGRRAFF. The genes are TRBV5-4 and TRBJ1-1; 9 bases fit TRBD1. V gave up 4 bases and J gave up 10 bases; unmatched junction bases: 11. CDR1 is SGHNT and CDR2 is YYREEE in the germline V gene (reference sequence). This CDR3 contains 14 residues.

The V and J genes are TRBV10-3 and TRBJ1-6, with D possibly being TRBD1 (5 bases). This CDR3 region has 12 residues. The V and J ends lost 2 bases and 13 bases respectively, with 9 bases between them. CDR1 and CDR2 (germline): ENHRY, SYGVKD. The CDR3 sequence: CAISEAGGPLHF. As DNA, the CDR3 is TGTGCCATCAGTGAGGCGGGGGGGCCCCTCCACTTT.

This clone was counted only a few times. The V gene is TRBV4-3, the J gene TRBJ1-2, with D hard to call. V was pared by 1 base and J by 6 bases, with 12 bases between. CDR3 length: 14 amino acids. Germline V gene sequence: CDR1 LGHNA, CDR2 YSLEER. The CDR3 region is CASSQATQKDGYTF. CDR3 bases: TGCGCCAGCAGCCAAGCGACTCAAAAGGATGGCTACACCTTC.

The rearrangement links TRBV6-2 or TRBV6-3 to TRBJ2-2; maybe TRBD1 (5 bases). This CDR3 region has 15 residues. V gave up 2 bases and J gave up 1 base, with 8 bases separating them. Germline V gene lookup returns CDR1 MNHEY and CDR2 SVGEGT. This chain's CDR3 is CASSYGQGNTGELFF. The DNA of the CDR3 is TGTGCCAGCAGTTACGGGCAGGGGAACACCGGGGAGCTGTTTTTT.

This chain joins TRBV28 and TRBJ2-7, with TRBD1 identical over 10 bases. The CDR3 runs 14 residues. Looked up from germline, CDR1 is MDHEN and CDR2 is SYDVKM. V gave up 7 bases and J gave up 3 bases; unmatched junction bases: 6. The CDR3 is CASTSGQGYYEQYF. CDR3 in DNA: TGTGCCAGCACATCGGGACAGGGGTACTACGAGCAGTACTTC.

This rearrangement joins TRBV5-8 to TRBJ1-1, with TRBD1 as a possible D gene (5 bases). The CDR3 spans 16 residues. Trimming took 0 bases from V and 6 from J, leaving 18 bases between them. Germline CDR1 reads SGHTS; CDR2 reads YDEGEE. The CDR3 DNA reads TGTGCCAGCAGCTTGGATTTAGGGGCCTGGGGTGCTGAAGCTTTCTTT. This translates into CASSLDLGAWGAEAFF. Full variable domain (remainder filled in from reference TRBV5-8 and TRBJ1-1): EAGVTQSPTHLIKTRGQQATLRCSPISGHTSVYWYQQALGLGLQFLLWYDEGEERNRGNFPPRFSGRQFPNYSSELNVNALELEDSALYLCASSLDLGAWGAEAFFGQGTRLTVV.

The rearrangement links TRBV3-1 (or the pseudogene TRBV3-2) to TRBJ2-3; D remains unclear. The CDR3 runs 15 residues. With 0 bases removed from V and 0 bases from J, the gap between germline ends came to 7 bases. Germline assignment: CDR1 LGHDT and CDR2 YNNKEL (reference sequence). CDR3 coding DNA: TGTGCCAGCAGCCAAGACGCGTATAGCACAGATACGCAGTATTTT. Its protein is CASSQDAYSTDTQYF.

The chain recombines TRBV19 with TRBJ1-5; tentative D call: TRBD1 (5 bases). CDR1 is LNHDA and CDR2 is SQIVND in the germline V gene (reference sequence). This CDR3 has 15 amino acids. The ends were cut back, 1 base at V and 1 base at J, with 8 bases in the middle. The CDR3 is CASSIGQRSNQPQHF. The CDR3 region has the DNA TGTGCCAGTAGTATAGGACAGCGAAGCAATCAGCCCCAGCATTTT.

The chain carries TRBV21-1 and TRBJ1-6; the tabulated D call, TRBD1, remains unverified against the DNA. TRBV21-1 is labeled a pseudogene. The CDR3 totals 15 residues. The CDR3 here is CASSTPGQSRSPLHF. The CDR3 bases are TGTGCCAGCAGCACCCCCGGACAGAGTCGGTCACCCCTCCACTTT.

The chain employs TRBV5-1 and TRBJ2-5; D ambiguous. Trimming removed 4 bases from V and 0 bases from J, with 4 bases in between. The CDR3 has 12 residues. Germline CDR1 reads SGHRS; CDR2 reads YFSETQ. In DNA, the CDR3 is TGCGCCAGCAGCGCGTACCAAGAGACCCAGTACTTC. Its translation: CASSAYQETQYF.

In its sample, this clone was seen once. V usage is TRBV7-2 and J usage is TRBJ2-3, with 12 positions matching TRBD2. J lost 6 bases, V lost 2 bases, and 0 bases had no gene match. The germline V gene has CDR1 SGHTA and CDR2 FQGNSA. CDR3 length: 14 residues. The CDR3 is CASSLTSGGDTQYF. In DNA, the CDR3 is TGTGCCAGCAGCTTAACTAGCGGGGGGGATACGCAGTATTTT.

This chain connects TRBV5-4 to TRBJ2-7, with 7 bases aligning to TRBD2. CDR1 is SGHNT and CDR2 is YYREEE in the germline V gene (reference sequence). With V trimmed by 1 base and J by 0 bases, 10 bases remained unmatched. This CDR3 spans 17 amino acids. CDR3 region: CASSLWGGAGASYEQYF. The CDR3, as DNA: TGTGCCAGCAGCTTGTGGGGAGGCGCGGGAGCCTCCTACGAGCAGTACTTC. Full variable domain (missing parts from reference TRBV5-4 and TRBJ2-7): ETGVTQSPTHLIKTRGQQVTLRCSSQSGHNTVSWYQQALGQGPQFIFQYYREEENGRGNFPPRFSGLQFPNYSSELNVNALELDDSALYLCASSLWGGAGASYEQYFGPGTRLTVT.

This clone has a handful of counts. The genes are TRBV12-3 or TRBV12-4 and TRBJ1-1; 8 bases are shared with TRBD1. Trimming removed 0 bases from V and 6 bases from J; junction bases left unmatched: 0. CDR3 length equals 13 residues. The CDR3: CASSLAGQAEAFF. The CDR3 nucleotides are TGTGCCAGCAGTTTAGCGGGACAGGCTGAAGCTTTCTTT.

The chain couples TRBV10-3 to TRBJ1-5; 7 bases match TRBD1. CDR3 length: 15 amino acids. Germline lookup yields CDR1 ENHRY and CDR2 SYGVKD. J was trimmed by 2 bases and V by 6 bases; bases with no gene match: 7. CDR3 sequence reads: CAIRDDRVGNQPQHF. CDR3 DNA: TGTGCCATCAGAGATGACAGGGTTGGCAATCAGCCCCAGCATTTT.

The CDR3 loop reads CASSPRDRDMSSYEQYF. The CDR3 DNA sequence: TGTGCCAGCAGTCCCCGGGACAGGGATATGAGCTCCTACGAGCAGTACTTC. The rearrangement joins TRBV27 to TRBJ2-7, with 9 nucleotides matching TRBD1. The CDR3 is 17 residues long. V lost 5 bases and J lost 0; bases outside the gene matches: 11. The germline V gene encodes CDR1 MNHEY and CDR2 SMNVEV (reference sequence).

This clone was recorded once. V is TRBV11-2 and J is TRBJ2-7, with a tentative D call TRBD1 (6 bases). Between the trimmed V and J ends, which lost 5 bases and 2 bases, there was a span of 19 bases. The CDR3 consists of 16 residues. Germline CDR1 SGHAT, CDR2 FQNNGV. The CDR3 loop reads CASSPRVGHNAYEQYF. CDR3 nucleotide sequence: TGTGCCAGCAGCCCCCGGGTGGGACATAATGCCTACGAGCAGTACTTC.

V gene TRBV18 combines with J gene TRBJ2-7, with 11 bases identical to TRBD2. The CDR3 extends over 16 amino acids. The ends lost 3 bases at V and 3 bases at J; junction bases unmatched: 7. Germline assignment: CDR1 KGHSH and CDR2 LQKENI. DNA for the CDR3: TGTGCCAGCTCACCTATATCGACTAGCGGGAACTACGAGCAGTACTTC. Translation: CASSPISTSGNYEQYF. Full variable domain (remainder filled in from reference TRBV18 and TRBJ2-7): NAGVMQNPRHLVRRRGQEARLRCSPMKGHSHVYWYRQLPEEGLKFMVYLQKENIIDESGMPKERFSAEFPKEGPSILRIQQVVRGDSAAYFCASSPISTSGNYEQYFGPGTRLTVT.

The V call is TRBV7-2, the J call TRBJ1-1; no clear D. The CDR3 spans 14 residues. V lost 1 base and J 6 bases, leaving 12 bases between the germline ends. In germline, CDR1 is SGHTA, CDR2 FQGNSA. The CDR3 loop reads CASSLVGFNPEAFF. CDR3 nucleotide sequence: TGTGCCAGCAGCTTAGTGGGCTTCAACCCTGAAGCTTTCTTT. Combining the CDR3 with reference TRBV7-2 and TRBJ1-1 gives the whole variable domain GAGVSQSPSNKVTEKGKDVELRCDPISGHTALYWYRQSLGQGLEFLIYFQGNSAPDKSGLPSDRFSAERTGGSVSTLTIQRTQQEDSAVYLCASSLVGFNPEAFFGQGTRLTVV.

A few counts support this clone. The V and J genes are TRBV4-3 and TRBJ1-4; D may be TRBD1 (6 bases). Looked up from germline, CDR1 is LGHNA and CDR2 is YSLEER. Between the trimmed V and J ends, which lost 4 bases and 7 bases, there was a span of 16 bases. CDR3 length equals 15 residues. The CDR3 loop reads CASSRFRDMSEKLFF. CDR3 coding DNA: TGCGCCAGCAGCCGATTCCGGGACATGTCTGAAAAACTGTTTTTT.

The table lists this clone with a few counts. Here the CDR3 reads CASSLLGQGYNEQFF. Here the CDR3 DNA reads TGTGCCAGCAGTTTATTGGGACAGGGGTACAATGAGCAGTTCTTC. This chain uses TRBV27 with TRBJ2-1, with 10 bases lining up with TRBD1. With 1 base clipped from V and 4 bases from J, the junction kept 1 base outside the gene matches. In germline, CDR1 is MNHEY, CDR2 SMNVEV (reference sequence). This CDR3 is 15 amino acids long.

This clone came up a few times. This chain joins TRBV12-3 or TRBV12-4 and TRBJ1-2; no definite D call. Trimming removed 6 bases at V and 4 bases at J, with 12 bases between. CDR3 size: 13 residues. The CDR3 DNA reads as TGTGCCAGCAGCCCTCGAAGCCCCTATGGCTACACCTTC. Translating it yields CASSPRSPYGYTF.